The clone carrying this TCR beta chain was seen ten or more times. Its antigen is as yet unknown. During its preparation, the TCRbeta library received unique molecular identifiers. MiXCR, applied by TCRdb to the PCR reads, yields one record per CDR3 protein. The table includes around 700,000 distinct CDR3 sequences, around 13% detected once. The sample is drawn from a study of T-cell reconstitution after alpha-beta-depleted transplantation in children. Study results and limitations: Once a year had passed after transplant, T-cell counts and diversity came mostly from newly produced T cells. Some patients' high day-60 TCRbeta diversity was traced to surviving recipient T cells and thymic progenitors.

The trim removed 0 bases at V and 4 bases at J, leaving 6 bases unmatched. The CDR3 has 15 residues. From germline, CDR1 is SGHRS and CDR2 YFSETQ. The sample here was PBMCs, taken before TCRalphabeta/CD19-depleted stem cell transplant. This chain links TRBV5-1 with TRBJ2-7, with 8 bases identical to TRBD2. This clonotype was obtained from a girl aged 2 to 10 with congenital amegakaryocytic thrombocytopenia, due to receive a stem cell transplant. The CDR3 region has the DNA TGCGCCAGCAGCTTGGATCCCGGGAGGGCGTACGAGCAGTACTTC. Translation: CASSLDPGRAYEQYF.